The 32 T cell receptor beta chains below were found in one sample sequenced in a study of blood T cell repertoires in COVID-19. Clones were read by immunoSEQ multiplex PCR, and TCRdb kept only the in-frame ones, dropping some. The top ten clones hold 9.4% of a sample with about 300,000 clones, around 90% of them seen once. The sequenced sample was peripheral blood. These receptors were collected from a man aged 18-30 years with active or convalescent COVID-19.

The chain recombines TRBV5-1 with TRBJ1-3; perhaps TRBD1 as D (5 bases). Germline V gene lookup returns CDR1 SGHRS and CDR2 YFSETQ. V lost 2 bases, J lost 0 bases, and 12 bases lay in between. The CDR3 extends over 16 amino acids. CDR3: CASSLYGGLSGNTIYF. CDR3 nucleotide sequence: TGCGCCAGCAGCTTATACGGGGGACTCTCTGGAAACACCATATATTTT.

The chain recombines TRBV7-7 with TRBJ2-3; maybe TRBD1 (5 bases). Trimming cost V 2 bases and J 2 bases, with 11 bases left between them. Germline CDR1 and CDR2: SSHAT and FNYEAQ (reference sequence). This CDR3 has 15 amino acids. CDR3 sequence (DNA): TGTGCCAGCAGCTTAACGTGGACAATCACAGATACGCAGTATTTT. This translates into CASSLTWTITDTQYF.

This clone showed up just once. The V gene is TRBV6-5, the J gene TRBJ2-1, with D tentatively TRBD1 (5 bases). The CDR3 contains 15 residues. V was trimmed by 6 bases and J by 0 bases, leaving 12 bases between them. CDR1 is MNHEY and CDR2 is SVGAGI in the germline V gene. The CDR3 sequence is CASSPTDSSYNEQFF. CDR3 DNA sequence: TGTGCCAGCAGCCCAACAGACAGCTCCTACAATGAGCAGTTCTTC.

The V call is TRBV6-4, the J call TRBJ1-5; possible D gene TRBD1, 5 bases. V lost 2 bases, J lost 0 bases, and 11 bases lay in between. The CDR3 contains 16 residues. From germline, CDR1 is MRHNA and CDR2 SNTAGT. CDR3 sequence (DNA): TGTGCCAGCAGTGACGTCAGGGTGACTAGCAATCAGCCCCAGCATTTT. Protein product: CASSDVRVTSNQPQHF.

The chain has TRBV27 and TRBJ2-1, with a possible D match to TRBD2 (6 bases). CDR3 length equals 14 residues. Trimming took off 4 bases at V and 6 bases at J, with 13 bases between the two ends. Germline V gene lookup returns CDR1 MNHEY and CDR2 SMNVEV (reference sequence). Here the CDR3 reads CASSWGAGTNEQFF. The CDR3 DNA sequence: TGTGCCAGCAGTTGGGGAGCGGGTACCAATGAGCAGTTCTTC.

The V call is TRBV7-6, the J call TRBJ1-2, with TRBD1 identical over 10 bases. Germline loops: CDR1 SGHVS, CDR2 FNYEAQ. CDR3 size: 16 residues. J was trimmed by 4 bases and V by 5 bases; bases with no gene match: 10. CDR3 protein: CASSPVMTGGFYGYTF. As DNA, the CDR3 is TGTGCCAGCAGCCCCGTAATGACAGGGGGCTTCTATGGCTACACCTTC.

Details on this clone: The identical CDR3 is also encoded by other nucleotide sequences in the sample. V gene TRBV5-1 combines with J gene TRBJ2-3; TRBD2 agrees at 8 bases. CDR3 length: 17 residues. Germline assignment: CDR1 SGHRS and CDR2 YFSETQ. V lost 0 bases and J lost 0; bases outside the gene matches: 6. CDR3 sequence reads: CASSLALAGGSTDTQYF. In nucleotides, the CDR3 is TGCGCCAGCAGCTTGGCTTTGGCGGGGGGCAGCACAGATACGCAGTATTTT.

This clone was counted only a few times. The chain uses TRBV9 and TRBJ1-2, with TRBD1 identical over 10 bases. Germline V CDR1 and CDR2: SGDLS, YYNGEE. This CDR3 has 13 residues. The V gene end was trimmed by 3 bases and the J gene end by 4 bases; junction bases not matched to a gene: 0. The CDR3: CASSGTGGYGYTF. The CDR3 DNA reads as TGTGCCAGCAGCGGGACAGGGGGCTATGGCTACACCTTC.

The chain employs TRBV5-5 and TRBJ2-1, with D maybe TRBD2 (6 bases). CDR1 is SGHKS, CDR2 YYEKEE, per germline (reference sequence). V was trimmed by 0 bases and J by 7 bases, leaving 17 bases between them. The CDR3 length is 16 residues. The CDR3 coding sequence is TGTGCCAGCAGCTTGGATTTCGTTTCGGAGGGTAATGAGCAGTTCTTC. Translation: CASSLDFVSEGNEQFF.

The chain combines TRBV9 with TRBJ2-3; 10 bases line up with TRBD2. CDR3 length: 16 residues. J gave up 4 bases and V 3 bases, and 8 bases lay outside the gene matches. Germline CDR1 SGDLS, CDR2 YYNGEE. The CDR3 DNA is TGTGCCAGCAGCGGCGATAGCGGGGGGATCGCAGATACGCAGTATTTT. This encodes CASSGDSGGIADTQYF.

This clone appeared once. The chain joins TRBV10-1 to TRBJ2-5; 9 nucleotides line up with TRBD2. The trim removed 2 bases at V and 1 base at J, leaving 2 bases unmatched. The germline V gene has CDR1 WNHNN and CDR2 SYGVQD (reference sequence). This CDR3 spans 15 amino acids. CDR3 sequence reads: CASSESSGGQETQYF. Written as DNA, the CDR3 is TGCGCCAGCAGTGAGAGTAGCGGGGGCCAAGAGACCCAGTACTTC.

The genes are TRBV7-2 and TRBJ2-1; 10 nucleotides align to TRBD1. Losses at the gene ends were 4 bases for V and 0 bases for J; bases not matched to a gene: 0. Per the germline V gene, CDR1 is SGHTA and CDR2 is FQGNSA. CDR3 size: 15 residues. The CDR3: CASSWTGGSYNEQFF. The CDR3 region has the DNA TGTGCCAGCAGCTGGACAGGGGGCTCCTACAATGAGCAGTTCTTC.

The chain uses TRBV5-8 and TRBJ2-7; tentatively, D is TRBD1 (5 bases). CDR1 SGHTS and CDR2 YDEGEE come from the germline V gene. The CDR3 totals 13 residues. Trimming left V 4 bases short and J 3 bases short, with 11 bases between. CDR3 bases: TGTGCCAGCAGCAGGGGTCCCCGCTACGAGCAGTACTTC. Translation: CASSRGPRYEQYF.

The V and J genes are TRBV4-1 and TRBJ1-3; D is undetermined. This CDR3 region has 17 residues. Trimming removed 0 bases from V and 0 bases from J, with 12 bases in between. Germline CDR1 and CDR2: MGHRA and YSYEKL. CDR3 loop: CASSQDWWLSSGNTIYF. The CDR3 DNA reads as TGCGCCAGCAGCCAAGATTGGTGGTTGAGCTCTGGAAACACCATATATTTT.

This clone was recorded only once. V gene TRBV5-6 combines with J gene TRBJ1-1; no firm D call. Trimming took 0 bases from V and 0 from J, leaving 9 bases between them. CDR1 SGHDT and CDR2 YYEEEE come from the germline V gene. The CDR3 spans 15 residues. DNA for the CDR3: TGTGCCAGCAGCTTGGGAAGTAGCCTGAACACTGAAGCTTTCTTT. This codes for CASSLGSSLNTEAFF.

The chain recombines TRBV27 with TRBJ2-2, with D perhaps TRBD1 (5 bases). The CDR3 sequence is 14 residues long. CDR1 and CDR2 from the germline V gene are MNHEY and SMNVEV (reference sequence). The V end lost 3 bases, the J end lost 1 base, and 6 bases lay between the germline ends. The CDR3 coding sequence is TGTGCCAGCAGTTTTCAGGGGAACACCGGGGAGCTGTTTTTT. Amino acid sequence: CASSFQGNTGELFF.

This clone was counted between two and nine times. The junction does not match germline at one end; this may be a read error. The chain has TRBV19 and TRBJ1-5; 11 bases are shared with TRBD1. Germline V lookup: CDR1 LNHDA, CDR2 SQIVND (reference sequence). The CDR3 is 17 residues long. CDR3 DNA: TGTGCCAGTAGAATAGGGACAGGGGGTTTTGGCAATCAGCCCCAGCATTTT. It is translated as CASRIGTGGFGNQPQHF.

The V gene is TRBV5-1, the J gene TRBJ2-7, with 10 bases matching TRBD1. V lost 0 bases to trimming and J lost 6 bases; unmatched junction nucleotides: 9. Germline CDR1 and CDR2: SGHRS and YFSETQ. This CDR3 comprises 16 residues. The CDR3 DNA sequence: TGCGCCAGCAGCTTGGTCTTCGAGACAGGGGGCCCCGAGCAGTACTTC. This gives the protein CASSLVFETGGPEQYF. Full variable domain (remainder filled in from reference TRBV5-1 and TRBJ2-7): KAGVTQTPRYLIKTRGQQVTLSCSPISGHRSVSWYQQTPGQGLQFLFEYFSETQRNKGNFPGRFSGRQFSNSRSEMNVSTLELGDSALYLCASSLVFETGGPEQYFGPGTRLTVT.

The chain uses TRBV18 and TRBJ1-6, with 8 positions matching TRBD1. The CDR3 runs 16 residues. Germline-derived CDR1 and CDR2 are KGHSH and LQKENI. Trimming at V came to 4 bases and at J to 9 bases, leaving 11 bases not matched to a gene. The CDR3 sequence is CASSLGARGRSSPLHF. The DNA for the CDR3 is TGTGCCAGCTCACTGGGGGCCAGGGGGCGGAGTTCACCCCTCCACTTT.

Here the CDR3 DNA reads TGTGCCAGCAGCCCTGCAGGGATTGTCTATGGCTACACCTTC. Translated, it gives CASSPAGIVYGYTF. The chain employs TRBV7-8 and TRBJ1-2, with D possibly matching TRBD1 (5 bases). The CDR3 has 14 amino acids. The V gene lost 5 bases and the J gene lost 4 bases, with 14 bases spanning the gap. Germline V gene data show CDR1 as SGHVS and CDR2 as FQNEAQ.

The chain links TRBV18 to TRBJ2-5, with 8 bases that match TRBD2. V shed 8 bases and J 1 base; nucleotides not matched to a gene: 3. The length of the CDR3 is 13 residues. CDR1 is KGHSH, CDR2 LQKENI, per germline. CDR3 bases: TGTGCCAGCGTAGCGGGGACCCAAGAGACCCAGTACTTC. Translating it yields CASVAGTQETQYF.

CDR3 sequence (DNA): TGTGCCAGTACCGTGCTGGGGACAGGCTATGGCTACACCTTC. It yields the protein CASTVLGTGYGYTF. The chain uses TRBV19 and TRBJ1-2; 8 nucleotides line up with TRBD1. With V trimmed by 7 bases and J by 4 bases, 8 bases remained unmatched. CDR3 length: 14 residues. Germline V CDR1 and CDR2: LNHDA, SQIVND (reference sequence).

V gene TRBV28 combines with J gene TRBJ1-5, with 7 bases that match TRBD1. Germline values: CDR1 MDHEN, CDR2 SYDVKM. J lost 0 bases, V lost 1 base, and 6 bases had no gene match. The CDR3 contains 17 residues. The CDR3 sequence is CASSLSAGTVSNQPQHF. The CDR3, as DNA: TGTGCCAGCAGTTTATCCGCAGGGACAGTTAGCAATCAGCCCCAGCATTTT.

This clone has only one observation. The chain recombines TRBV5-5 with TRBJ2-5; 8 bases are shared with TRBD1. Germline V lookup: CDR1 SGHKS, CDR2 YYEKEE (reference sequence). This CDR3 is 15 amino acids long. V was pared by 2 bases and J by 4 bases, with 7 bases of the junction left unmatched. The CDR3 is CASSLQTGAGETQYF. The CDR3, as DNA: TGTGCCAGCAGCTTACAGACAGGGGCGGGAGAGACCCAGTACTTC.

The V and J genes are TRBV11-2 and TRBJ2-1; TRBD2 aligns across 10 bases. The germline V gene encodes CDR1 SGHAT and CDR2 FQNNGV. The CDR3 contains 16 residues. With 4 bases clipped from V and 2 bases from J, the junction kept 5 bases outside the gene matches. CDR3 protein: CASSSLAGATYNEQFF. DNA of the CDR3: TGTGCCAGCAGCTCCCTAGCGGGGGCCACCTACAATGAGCAGTTCTTC.

This clone was counted a few times. The rearrangement links TRBV6-1 to TRBJ1-2, with no clear D. The length of the CDR3 is 18 residues. Looked up from germline, CDR1 is MNHNS and CDR2 is SASEGT. V was pared by 1 base and J by 3 bases, with 21 bases between. CDR3 protein: CASSEVERIFTGYYGYTF. CDR3 coding DNA: TGTGCCAGCAGTGAAGTGGAACGTATATTTACGGGATACTATGGCTACACCTTC.

The chain combines TRBV5-4 with TRBJ2-1; D remains ambiguous. This CDR3 spans 14 amino acids. Germline-derived CDR1 and CDR2 are SGHNT and YYREEE (reference sequence). The V end was cut by 0 bases, the J end by 7 bases, with 11 bases between. The CDR3 region is CASSLAGPPNEQFF. The CDR3 nucleotides are TGTGCCAGCAGCTTGGCAGGCCCACCTAATGAGCAGTTCTTC. The complete variable domain, with remaining parts taken from reference TRBV5-4 and TRBJ2-1, reads ETGVTQSPTHLIKTRGQQVTLRCSSQSGHNTVSWYQQALGQGPQFIFQYYREEENGRGNFPPRFSGLQFPNYSSELNVNALELDDSALYLCASSLAGPPNEQFFGPGTRLTVL.

Regarding this clone: Its ends do not fully match the called genes, so a read error is possible. The chain links TRBV27 to TRBJ1-5; TRBD1 matches at 8 bases. The CDR3 totals 14 residues. CDR1 is MNHEY, CDR2 SMNVEV, per germline (reference sequence). The CDR3 spells CASSPQDRGQPQHF. The CDR3 DNA reads as TGTGCCAGCAGTCCCCAAGACAGGGGCCAGCCTCAGCATTTT.

This clone appeared a few times. The chain joins TRBV6-1 to TRBJ1-5; 11 bases fit TRBD1. The junction had 6 bases not matched to a gene; V was cut back by 4 bases and J by 4 bases. This CDR3 comprises 16 residues. Germline-derived CDR1 and CDR2 are MNHNS and SASEGT. The CDR3 loop is CASSVVGTGGNQPQHF. CDR3 in DNA: TGTGCCAGCAGTGTTGTCGGGACAGGGGGTAATCAGCCCCAGCATTTT.

This clone was seen only once. The J gene is TRBJ1-5, the V gene TRBV7-9; 9 nucleotides agree with TRBD1. CDR3 size: 15 residues. The junction had 7 bases not matched to a gene; V was cut back by 7 bases and J by 3 bases. Germline values: CDR1 SEHNR, CDR2 FQNEAQ (reference sequence). The CDR3, as DNA: TGTGCCAGCAACAACGGACAGGGGAACAATCAGCCCCAGCATTTT. Amino acid sequence: CASNNGQGNNQPQHF.

The chain combines TRBV9 with TRBJ2-1; 12 bases are a match to TRBD2. The CDR3 contains 18 residues. The V gene's germline CDR1 is SGDLS and CDR2 YYNGEE. V shed 9 bases and J 3 bases; nucleotides not matched to a gene: 16. CDR3 protein: CATRFTSGGPRRYNEQFF. For the CDR3, the DNA is TGTGCCACCCGATTTACTAGCGGGGGGCCCAGGCGCTACAATGAGCAGTTCTTC.

The chain carries TRBV6-6 and TRBJ1-5, with D perhaps matching TRBD1 (5 bases). V was trimmed by 2 bases and J by 6 bases, leaving 11 bases between them. The CDR3 runs 14 residues. Looked up from germline, CDR1 is MNHNY and CDR2 is SVGAGI (reference sequence). Here the CDR3 reads CASSYGGGRQPQHF. The CDR3 coding sequence is TGTGCCAGCAGTTACGGGGGGGGACGTCAGCCCCAGCATTTT.